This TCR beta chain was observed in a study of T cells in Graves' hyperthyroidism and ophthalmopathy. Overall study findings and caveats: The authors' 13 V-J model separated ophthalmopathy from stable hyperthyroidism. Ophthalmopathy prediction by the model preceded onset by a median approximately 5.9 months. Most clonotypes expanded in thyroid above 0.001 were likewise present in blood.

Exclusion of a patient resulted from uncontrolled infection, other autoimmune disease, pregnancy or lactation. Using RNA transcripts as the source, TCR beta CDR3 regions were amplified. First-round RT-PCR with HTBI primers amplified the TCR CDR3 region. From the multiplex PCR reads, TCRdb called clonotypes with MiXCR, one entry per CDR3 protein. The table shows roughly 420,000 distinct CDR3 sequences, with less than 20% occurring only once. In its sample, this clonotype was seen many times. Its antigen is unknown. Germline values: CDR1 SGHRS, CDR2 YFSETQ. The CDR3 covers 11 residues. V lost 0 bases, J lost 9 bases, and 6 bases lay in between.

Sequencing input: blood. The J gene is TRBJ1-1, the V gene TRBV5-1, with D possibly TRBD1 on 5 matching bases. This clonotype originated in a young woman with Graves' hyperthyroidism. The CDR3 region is CASSLAGKAFF. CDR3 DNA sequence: TGCGCCAGCAGCTTGGCAGGGAAAGCTTTCTTT.